The clone carrying this T cell receptor (beta chain) showed up just a few times. TCRdb ran MiXCR on the RACE reads and lists one entry per CDR3 protein. The data show tens of thousands of distinct CDR3 sequences, 10% to 14% seen once. The data are from a study of human T cells and chemical hapten exposure. Regarding time point: patch test 3, about 24 weeks after DPC sensitization. Treatment indicated: therapeutic diphenylcyclopropenone sensitization with weekly scalp DPC. Germline CDR1 reads MRHNA; CDR2 reads SNTAGT. The ends were cut back, 10 bases at V and 0 bases at J, with 12 bases in the middle. The CDR3 runs to 13 residues.

The rearrangement links TRBV6-4 to TRBJ1-1; D is unclear. The sample here was whole blood, taken in connection with sensitization to the hapten diphenylcyclopropenone (DPC). The TCR was taken from a woman between 45 and 65 years old with alopecia areata. Some clones in this sample may be carry-over from other donors' samples. The CDR3 is CAIPPWVNTEAFF. CDR3 nucleotide sequence: TGTGCCATCCCCCCTTGGGTGAACACTGAAGCTTTCTTT.